Listed below are T cell receptor beta chains from one sample, sequenced in a study of cytomegalovirus exposure and HLA in healthy donors. Method: immunoSEQ multiplex PCR; TCRdb's copy keeps in-frame clones and lacks some. Here the sample spans approximately 170,000 clones, 65% to 85% being singletons. Sequencing was done on a sample of PBMCs. The receptors here all came from a woman aged 45 to 65 in good health and CMV-seropositive. The CDR3 runs from the conserved cysteine through the conserved F or W. The D gene is left open where the match is weak.

j_call d_call v_call cdr3_aa cdr3_nt
TRBJ2-6 - TRBV25-1 CASSHSGANVLTF TGTGCCAGCAGTCACTCTGGGGCCAACGTCCTGACTTTC
TRBJ1-6 TRBD1 TRBV5-1 CASSPDRGGNSPLHF TGCGCCAGCAGCCCCGACAGGGGTGGAAATTCACCCCTCCACTTT
TRBJ2-5 TRBD2 TRBV28 CASKASGQETQYF TGTGCCAGCAAAGCTAGCGGGCAAGAGACCCAGTACTTC
TRBJ1-1 - TRBV7-6 CASSIGQMNTEAFF TGTGCCAGCTCGATCGGACAGATGAACACTGAAGCTTTCTTT
TRBJ2-7 TRBD1 TRBV14 CASSQEPTGWKDEQYF TGTGCCAGCAGCCAAGAGCCGACAGGGTGGAAGGACGAGCAGTACTTC
TRBJ2-3 TRBD2 TRBV2 CASSATGGRTDTQYF TGTGCCAGCAGTGCAACGGGAGGGCGCACAGATACGCAGTATTTT
TRBJ1-1 TRBD1 TRBV4-1 CASSQDRGTEAFF TGCGCCAGCAGCCAGGACAGGGGGACTGAAGCTTTCTTT
TRBJ1-4 TRBD1 TRBV5-4 CASSTGQGANEKLFF TGTGCCAGCAGCACCGGACAGGGGGCAAATGAAAAACTGTTTTTT
TRBJ2-3 TRBD2 TRBV25-1 CASSGSGGPTDTQYF TGTGCCAGCAGTGGTAGCGGGGGGCCCACAGATACGCAGTATTTT
TRBJ2-2 TRBD2 TRBV19 CASSTSGVLNTGELFF TGTGCCAGTAGTACTAGCGGGGTATTAAACACCGGGGAGCTGTTTTTT
TRBJ2-7 TRBD2 TRBV9 CASSAVAGGPLEQYF TGTGCCAGCAGCGCGGTAGCGGGGGGGCCTCTAGAGCAGTACTTC
TRBJ1-5 TRBD1 TRBV7-7 CASSPDRERGINQPQHF TGTGCTAGCAGCCCCGACAGGGAGAGAGGCATTAATCAGCCCCAGCATTTT
TRBJ1-1 - TRBV28 CASSLGRAYAFF TGTGCCAGCAGTCTCGGTCGAGCTTACGCTTTCTTT
TRBJ2-6 - TRBV19 CASSRTLSGANVLTF TGTGCCAGTAGCAGGACTCTCTCTGGGGCCAACGTCCTGACTTTC
TRBJ1-1 TRBD1 TRBV6-5 CASSSPTGVGTEAFF TGTGCCAGCAGCTCACCGACAGGGGTGGGCACTGAAGCTTTCTTT
TRBJ2-5 - TRBV5-1 CASSLSQVRETQYF TGCGCCAGCAGCTTGTCTCAGGTTCGCGAGACCCAGTACTTC